The 2 T cell receptor beta chains below were found in one sample sequenced in a study of vaccination and CD4 T cells after COVID-19. Treatment noted: approximately 9-day PBMC culture with coronavirus spike peptide pools or control peptides (ViraFEST assay). At the Johns Hopkins FTIC core, DNA taken from cultured CD4+ T cells was sequenced by way of the Oncomine TCR Beta short-read assay. Each CDR3 protein is one row after TCRdb ran MiXCR on the PCR reads. The data hold some 10,000 distinct CDR3 sequences, with 51% observed a single time. These receptors lack a known antigen. Sequenced: CD4+ T cells from blood, cultured in vitro. The receptor source for this set is a human donor who had recovered from COVID-19.

The chain joins TRBV11-2 to TRBJ2-5; weak D call: TRBD2 (6 bases). The length of the CDR3 is 14 residues. CDR1 is SGHAT and CDR2 is FQNNGV in the germline V gene. Trimming took 4 bases from V and 4 from J, leaving 13 bases between them. The CDR3 sequence: CASSSQRAAETQYF. As DNA, the CDR3 is TGTGCCAGCAGCTCGCAGCGGGCGGCAGAGACCCAGTACTTC.

The genes are TRBV29-1 and TRBJ1-2; 9 bases match TRBD1. This CDR3 region has 13 residues. V was clipped by 4 bases and J by 7 bases; unmatched bases: 7. CDR1 and CDR2 from the germline V gene are SQVTM and ANQGSEA. CDR3 coding DNA: TGCAGCGTTGGGGGACAGGGACTCTCTGGCTACACCTTC. Its protein is CSVGGQGLSGYTF.